The 21 T cell receptor beta chains in this list originate from one sample, sequenced in a study of early T cells in non-severe SARS-CoV-2 infection. MiXCR, run by TCRdb on the 5' RACE reads, gives a single entry per CDR3 protein. The table has tens of thousands of distinct CDR3 sequences, about 13% seen once; the top ten hold approximately 5.5%. The material sequenced was whole blood. The receptors originated from an adult who was a healthcare worker with PCR-confirmed SARS-CoV-2 infection or an uninfected control (not recorded which).

This clonotype is a singleton in its sample. V is TRBV5-6 and J is TRBJ2-7, with no clear D. In germline, CDR1 is SGHDT, CDR2 YYEEEE. The CDR3 totals 13 residues. The V and J ends lost 5 bases and 10 bases respectively, with 19 bases between them. The CDR3 DNA follows: TGTGCCAGCAGAGTCAGGAGCTCCTACTACCAGTACTTC. It specifies CASRVRSSYYQYF.

This clonotype was counted at least ten times. This chain joins TRBV19 and TRBJ2-1; D call uncertain. V shed 4 bases and J shed 6 bases, with 10 bases lying between them. This CDR3 is built from 13 residues. Germline V lookup: CDR1 LNHDA, CDR2 SQIVND (reference sequence). The CDR3 loop is CASSTNPGNEQFF. The CDR3 DNA reads TGTGCCAGTAGTACCAACCCCGGCAATGAGCAGTTCTTC.

The chain couples TRBV7-9 to TRBJ2-7, with D maybe TRBD1 (6 bases). Germline CDR1 and CDR2: SEHNR and FQNEAQ (reference sequence). Trimming took 4 bases from V and 3 from J, leaving 13 bases between them. CDR3 size: 14 residues. Here the CDR3 DNA reads TGTGCCAGCAGCTCCAGGGGTTCGGGCTACGAGCAGTACTTC. Its translation is CASSSRGSGYEQYF.

This clonotype was picked up a small number of times. This chain links TRBV30 with TRBJ2-7, with 7 positions matching TRBD1. After removal of 1 base from V and 3 bases from J, the junction contained 9 bases not matched to a gene. The CDR3 has 15 amino acids. Germline V lookup: CDR1 GTSNPN, CDR2 SVGIG (reference sequence). The CDR3 DNA is TGTGCCTGGAGTGCTCCGGGACAGCGTCTCTACGAGCAGTACTTC. Protein sequence: CAWSAPGQRLYEQYF.

Many counts were recorded for this clonotype. The chain recombines TRBV19 with TRBJ1-4, with no clear D. The CDR3 totals 13 residues. The V gene's germline CDR1 is LNHDA and CDR2 SQIVND (reference sequence). Trimming removed 7 bases from V and 4 bases from J, with 10 bases in between. The CDR3 loop reads CASNKGHNEKLFF. Written as DNA, the CDR3 is TGTGCCAGTAATAAAGGGCATAATGAAAAACTGTTTTTT.

The V and J genes are TRBV10-3 and TRBJ2-3; 8 positions agree with TRBD2. The V gene's germline CDR1 is ENHRY and CDR2 SYGVKD. The CDR3 runs to 14 residues. The junction had 8 bases not matched to a gene; V was cut back by 7 bases and J by 5 bases. CDR3 coding DNA: TGTGCCATCACCCGGGAGGGCCGCGGAGATACGCAGTATTTT. Translated, it gives CAITREGRGDTQYF.

In its sample, this clonotype was seen a few times. The chain joins TRBV7-9 to TRBJ1-1, with D uncertain. The CDR3 runs 11 residues. Germline CDR1 and CDR2: SEHNR and FQNEAQ (reference sequence). The ends were cut back, 5 bases at V and 5 bases at J, with 6 bases in the middle. The CDR3 reads CASSTATEAFF. CDR3 DNA sequence: TGTGCCAGCAGCACGGCAACTGAAGCTTTCTTT.

This clonotype was seen ten or more times. V usage is TRBV12-3 or TRBV12-4 and J usage is TRBJ2-7, with D tentatively TRBD2 (6 bases). CDR3 size: 14 residues. V was shortened by 8 bases and J by 1 base, with 15 bases between the two germline ends. As DNA, the CDR3 is TGTGCCAGCGGGTTCGGGACTTCTTCCTACGAGCAGTACTTC. Residues: CASGFGTSSYEQYF.

The chain uses TRBV29-1 and TRBJ2-3; D might be TRBD1 or TRBD2, each matching 5 bases. V was clipped by 7 bases and J by 0 bases, with 8 bases between them. CDR1 SQVTM and CDR2 ANQGSEA come from the germline V gene. The CDR3 covers 12 residues. In nucleotides, the CDR3 is TGCAGCGCAAGGGACAGCACAGATACGCAGTATTTT. It codes for CSARDSTDTQYF.

This clonotype appeared a few times. The chain uses TRBV29-1 and TRBJ1-1; 7 nucleotides line up with TRBD1. The CDR3 runs to 13 residues. Germline V CDR1 and CDR2: SQVTM, ANQGSEA. The V segment lost 7 bases and the J segment 3 bases; nucleotides outside the gene matches: 8. In DNA, the CDR3 is TGCAGCGCTGGACAGGCGGGGGACACTGAAGCTTTCTTT. Translation: CSAGQAGDTEAFF.

This clonotype was counted ten times or more. The rearrangement uses TRBV19 and TRBJ2-7; D is undetermined. Germline V gene lookup returns CDR1 LNHDA and CDR2 SQIVND (reference sequence). The CDR3 extends over 13 amino acids. The V end lost 5 bases, the J end lost 5 bases, and 13 bases lay between the germline ends. The CDR3 DNA follows: TGTGCCAGTAGTTGGCAGGTCGCTGACGAGCAGTACTTC. Its protein product is CASSWQVADEQYF.

V gene TRBV10-3 combines with J gene TRBJ2-7, with unresolved D. This CDR3 contains 14 residues. Germline V lookup: CDR1 ENHRY, CDR2 SYGVKD. The germline V and J ends were trimmed by 3 bases and 4 bases, with 13 bases remaining between them. CDR3 region: CAISDSGLGYEQYF. The CDR3 DNA reads as TGTGCCATCAGTGACTCGGGTCTAGGGTACGAGCAGTACTTC.

The chain employs TRBV2 and TRBJ2-2, with a possible D match to TRBD2 (5 bases). The CDR3 covers 12 residues. Germline assignment: CDR1 SNHLY and CDR2 FYNNEI. V lost 6 bases and J lost 5, with 7 bases in between. The CDR3 nucleotides read TGTGCCAGCAGATTAGCGACCGGGGAGCTGTTTTTT. This encodes CASRLATGELFF.

The chain recombines TRBV12-3 or TRBV12-4 with TRBJ1-1, with a weak D call TRBD1 (5 bases). V gave up 4 bases and J gave up 2 bases, with 11 bases separating them. CDR3 size: 14 residues. CDR3 sequence reads: CASSSRDDNTEAFF. CDR3 bases: TGTGCCAGCAGTTCTAGGGACGATAACACTGAAGCTTTCTTT.

There are many counts of this clonotype. The rearrangement links TRBV5-1 to TRBJ2-3; 13 bases are a match to TRBD2. V was clipped by 3 bases and J by 4 bases; unmatched bases: 5. Looked up from germline, CDR1 is SGHRS and CDR2 is YFSETQ. The CDR3 runs 16 residues. This CDR3 is CASSSGLAGAADTQYF. CDR3 in DNA: TGCGCCAGCAGCTCAGGACTAGCGGGAGCTGCAGATACGCAGTATTTT.

This clonotype appeared a few times. The rearrangement uses TRBV18 and TRBJ1-2, with 8 nucleotides matching TRBD1. This CDR3 contains 15 residues. Germline values: CDR1 KGHSH, CDR2 LQKENI. V trimming: 6 bases; J trimming: 6 bases; junction bases outside the gene matches: 12. The DNA of the CDR3 is TGTGCCAGCTCCCGGGCCCCCGGACAGGGAGATGGCTACACCTTC. This codes for CASSRAPGQGDGYTF.

The sample holds many counts of this clonotype. The chain combines TRBV20-1 with TRBJ2-7; 7 nucleotides match TRBD2. The CDR3 is 14 residues long. The V and J ends lost 6 bases and 2 bases, in that order; junction bases with no gene match: 10. Per the germline V gene, CDR1 is DFQATT and CDR2 is SNEGSKA (reference sequence). CDR3: CSARNPGLTYEQYF. DNA of the CDR3: TGCAGTGCAAGAAACCCGGGACTAACCTACGAGCAGTACTTC.

In its sample, this clonotype was seen a few times. The V gene is TRBV18, the J gene TRBJ1-5; 9 bases align to TRBD1. Germline trimming cut 6 bases from V and 5 bases from J; bases unmatched to any gene: 8. Germline V CDR1 and CDR2: KGHSH, LQKENI. The CDR3 sequence is 15 residues long. The CDR3 loop is CASSIRTGEDQPQHF. The CDR3, as DNA: TGTGCCAGCTCGATCCGGACAGGGGAGGATCAGCCCCAGCATTTT.

This clonotype was detected ten times or more. The V and J genes are TRBV5-1 and TRBJ2-7; tentatively, D is TRBD1 (6 bases). The V end lost 4 bases, the J end lost 5 bases, and 10 bases lay between the germline ends. The CDR3 contains 12 residues. Germline assignment: CDR1 SGHRS and CDR2 YFSETQ. CDR3 sequence (DNA): TGCGCCAGCAGCCACGACAGGAACGAGCAGTACTTC. Translated, it gives CASSHDRNEQYF.

The rearrangement joins TRBV30 to TRBJ2-3, with 13 bases matching TRBD2. This CDR3 is 13 amino acids long. Germline V CDR1 and CDR2: GTSNPN, SVGIG (reference sequence). The CDR3 is CSRGTSGTDTQYF. Written as DNA, the CDR3 is TGTTCGAGGGGGACTAGCGGGACGGATACGCAGTATTTT.

This clonotype has a count of ten or more. This chain uses TRBV11-2 with TRBJ2-3, with 10 bases that match TRBD1. The CDR3 has 14 amino acids. Germline-derived CDR1 and CDR2 are SGHAT and FQNNGV. Trimming cost V 9 bases and J 4 bases; bases outside gene matches: 7. DNA of the CDR3: TGTGCCAGTTCGCTGACAGGGGGCGCAGATACGCAGTATTTT. Translation gives CASSLTGGADTQYF. Supplemented by reference TRBV11-2 and TRBJ2-3, the full variable domain reads EAGVAQSPRYKIIEKRQSVAFWCNPISGHATLYWYQQILGQGPKLLIQFQNNGVVDDSQLPKDRFSAERLKGVDSTLKIQPAKLEDSAVYLCASSLTGGADTQYFGPGTRLTVL.